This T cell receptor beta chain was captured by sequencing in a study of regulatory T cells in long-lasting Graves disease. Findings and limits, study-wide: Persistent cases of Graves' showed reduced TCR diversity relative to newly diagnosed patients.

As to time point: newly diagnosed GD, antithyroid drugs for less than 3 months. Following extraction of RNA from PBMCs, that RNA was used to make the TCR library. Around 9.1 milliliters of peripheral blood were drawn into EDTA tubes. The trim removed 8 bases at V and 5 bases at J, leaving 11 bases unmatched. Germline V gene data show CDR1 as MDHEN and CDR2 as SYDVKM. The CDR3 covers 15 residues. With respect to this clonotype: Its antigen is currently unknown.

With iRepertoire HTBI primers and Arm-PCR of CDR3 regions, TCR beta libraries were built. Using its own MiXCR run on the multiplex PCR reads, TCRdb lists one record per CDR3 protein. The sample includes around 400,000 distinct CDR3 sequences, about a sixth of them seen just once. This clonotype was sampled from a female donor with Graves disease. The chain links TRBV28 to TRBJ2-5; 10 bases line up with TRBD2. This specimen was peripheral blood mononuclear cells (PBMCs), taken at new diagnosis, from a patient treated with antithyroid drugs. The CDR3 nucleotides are TGTGCCAGCGGGCTAGCGGGAGTGCTCGACGAGACCCAGTACTTC. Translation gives CASGLAGVLDETQYF.